The clone carrying this TCR beta chain has more than one count but fewer than ten. Its target is not known. The CDR3 runs to 14 residues. Looked up from germline, CDR1 is GTSNPN and CDR2 is SVGIG (reference sequence). V gave up 4 bases and J gave up 0 bases, with 10 bases separating them. Amplification of TCR alpha and beta CDR3 regions from RNA used iRepertoire nested multiplex PCR. One-step reverse transcription and amplification started from around 100-400 ng of tissue mRNA or PBMC total RNA. TCRdb used MiXCR to reprocess the multiplex PCR reads, holding one entry per CDR3 protein. The sample contains about 110,000 distinct CDR3 sequences, around a quarter of which appear only once. This specimen belongs to a study of glioma-infiltrating T cells. Study-level points and caveats: CDR3 overlap between tissue and blood was very small. Above-expected tissue-blood divergence occurred in all gliomas, most in low-grade ones.

The rearrangement uses TRBV30 and TRBJ2-4; the D is unclear. Specimen: glioma tissue, nonneoplastic brain tissue, or PBMCs (not recorded which). The clonotype originates from a human donor with low-grade glioma or glioblastoma, undergoing nonglioma brain surgery, or in good health (not recorded which). As DNA, the CDR3 is TGTGCCTGGAATCGTAGCCCAGCCAAAAACATTCAGTACTTC. Translation gives CAWNRSPAKNIQYF.